This note documents a single TCR beta chain sequence. Its specificity is not known. This sample stems from a study of shared clonotypes between healthy human individuals. Study-wide results and limits: Generation probabilities of non-shared clonotypes were lower (relative to those shared by all four donors).

This CDR3 comprises 16 residues. The V segment lost 5 bases and the J segment 3 bases; nucleotides outside the gene matches: 8. The germline V gene encodes CDR1 PRHDT and CDR2 FYEKMQ (reference sequence). The authors distributed each subset's genomic DNA evenly over several immunoSEQ plates. Each PCR replicate from the sorted subsets contained about 180 ng DNA, which is some 31,000 T cell genomes. The data were produced by immunoSEQ multiplex PCR, yet TCRdb's version contains in-frame clones alone and is incomplete. This table holds around 2,000,000 clones, 85% to 95% found once. Naive CD8 cells lacked CD45RO and underwent positive selection for CCR7, leaving out terminally differentiated effector memory CD45RA+ cells. Donors, without exception, were Caucasian adults residing in Nashville, Tennessee.

The receptor was isolated from a man between 18 and 29 years old in good health. Some clones in this sample may be carry-over from other donors' samples. The V and J genes are TRBV13 and TRBJ2-2, with TRBD1 identical over 8 bases. The sample taken for sequencing was naive CD8+ T cells from PBMCs. CDR3 sequence reads: CASSPGTGLDTGELFF. For the CDR3, the DNA is TGTGCCAGCAGCCCCGGGACAGGATTGGACACCGGGGAGCTGTTTTTT.